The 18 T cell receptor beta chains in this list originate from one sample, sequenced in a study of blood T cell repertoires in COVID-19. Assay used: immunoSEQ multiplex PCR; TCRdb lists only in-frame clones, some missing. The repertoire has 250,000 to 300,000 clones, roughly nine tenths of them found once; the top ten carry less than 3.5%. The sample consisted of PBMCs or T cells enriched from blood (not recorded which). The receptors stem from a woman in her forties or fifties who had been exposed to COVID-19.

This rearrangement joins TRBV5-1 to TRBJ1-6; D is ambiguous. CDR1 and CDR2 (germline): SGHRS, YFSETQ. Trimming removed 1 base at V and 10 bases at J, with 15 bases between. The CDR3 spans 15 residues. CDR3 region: CASSLTGVAGSPLHF. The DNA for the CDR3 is TGCGCCAGCAGCTTGACCGGGGTGGCGGGATCACCCCTCCACTTT.

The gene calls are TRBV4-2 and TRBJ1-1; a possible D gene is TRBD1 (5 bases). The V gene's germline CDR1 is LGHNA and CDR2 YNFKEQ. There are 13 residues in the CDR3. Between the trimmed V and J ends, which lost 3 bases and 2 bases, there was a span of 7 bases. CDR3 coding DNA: TGTGCCAGCAGCCATGACAGAAACACTGAAGCTTTCTTT. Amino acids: CASSHDRNTEAFF.

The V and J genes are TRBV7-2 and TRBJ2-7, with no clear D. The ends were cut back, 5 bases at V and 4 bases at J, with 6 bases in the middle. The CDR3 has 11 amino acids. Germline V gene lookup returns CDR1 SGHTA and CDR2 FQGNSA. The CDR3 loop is CASSPQYEQYF. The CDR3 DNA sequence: TGTGCCAGCAGCCCTCAGTACGAGCAGTACTTC.

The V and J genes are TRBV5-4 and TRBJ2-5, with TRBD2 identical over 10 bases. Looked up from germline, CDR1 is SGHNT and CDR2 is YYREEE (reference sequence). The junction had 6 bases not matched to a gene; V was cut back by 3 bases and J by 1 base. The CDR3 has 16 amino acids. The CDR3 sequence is CASSSPSGGGQETQYF. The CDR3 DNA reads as TGTGCCAGCAGCTCCCCTAGCGGGGGCGGCCAAGAGACCCAGTACTTC.

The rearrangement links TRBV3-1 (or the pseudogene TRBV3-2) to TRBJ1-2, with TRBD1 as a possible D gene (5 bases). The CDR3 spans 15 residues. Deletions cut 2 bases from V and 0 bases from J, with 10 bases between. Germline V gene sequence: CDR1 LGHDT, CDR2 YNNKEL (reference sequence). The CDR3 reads CASSQQGGTNYGYTF. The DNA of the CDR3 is TGTGCCAGCAGCCAACAGGGTGGAACTAACTATGGCTACACCTTC.

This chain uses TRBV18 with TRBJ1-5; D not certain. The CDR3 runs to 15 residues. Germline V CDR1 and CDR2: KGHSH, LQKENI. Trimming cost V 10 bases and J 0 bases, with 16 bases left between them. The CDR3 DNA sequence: TGTGCCAAACTCACCCCGGGGTCTAGCAATCAGCCCCAGCATTTT. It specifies CAKLTPGSSNQPQHF.

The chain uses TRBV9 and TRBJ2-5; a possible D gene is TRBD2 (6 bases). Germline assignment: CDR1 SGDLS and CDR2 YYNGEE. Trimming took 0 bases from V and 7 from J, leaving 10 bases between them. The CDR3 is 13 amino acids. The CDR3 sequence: CASSVDLGGTQYF. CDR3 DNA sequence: TGTGCCAGCAGCGTAGACCTGGGGGGGACCCAGTACTTC.

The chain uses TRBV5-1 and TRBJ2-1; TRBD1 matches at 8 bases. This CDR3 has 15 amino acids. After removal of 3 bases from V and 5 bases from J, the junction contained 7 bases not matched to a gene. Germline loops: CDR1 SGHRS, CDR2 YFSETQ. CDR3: CASSSSRDRNNEQFF. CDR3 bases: TGCGCCAGCAGCTCGTCCCGGGACAGGAACAATGAGCAGTTCTTC.

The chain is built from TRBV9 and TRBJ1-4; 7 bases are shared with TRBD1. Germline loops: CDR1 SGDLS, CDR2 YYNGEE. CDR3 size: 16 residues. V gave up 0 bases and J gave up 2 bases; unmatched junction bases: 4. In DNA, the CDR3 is TGTGCCAGCAGCGTAGGAACAGGGGCGACTAATGAAAAACTGTTTTTT. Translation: CASSVGTGATNEKLFF.

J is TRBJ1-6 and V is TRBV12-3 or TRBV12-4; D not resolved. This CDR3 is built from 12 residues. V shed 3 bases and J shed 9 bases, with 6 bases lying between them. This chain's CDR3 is CASSFRGSPLHF. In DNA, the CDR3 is TGTGCCAGCAGTTTCCGGGGTTCACCCCTCCACTTT.

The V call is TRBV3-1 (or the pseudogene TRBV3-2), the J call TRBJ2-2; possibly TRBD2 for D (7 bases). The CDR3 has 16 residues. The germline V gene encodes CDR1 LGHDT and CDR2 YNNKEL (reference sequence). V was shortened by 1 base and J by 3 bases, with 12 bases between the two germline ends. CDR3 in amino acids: CASSQVAGAHTGELFF. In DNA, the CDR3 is TGTGCCAGCAGCCAAGTGGCGGGGGCCCACACCGGGGAGCTGTTTTTT.

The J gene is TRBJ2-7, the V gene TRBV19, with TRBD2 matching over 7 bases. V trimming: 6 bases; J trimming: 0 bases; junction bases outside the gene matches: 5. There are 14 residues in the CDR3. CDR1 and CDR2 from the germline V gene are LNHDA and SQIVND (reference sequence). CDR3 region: CASRNGGSSYEQYF. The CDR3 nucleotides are TGTGCCAGTAGGAACGGCGGGAGCTCCTACGAGCAGTACTTC. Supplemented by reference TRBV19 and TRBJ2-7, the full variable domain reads DGGITQSPKYLFRKEGQNVTLSCEQNLNHDAMYWYRQDPGQGLRLIYYSQIVNDFQKGDIAEGYSVSREKKESFPLTVTSAQKNPTAFYLCASRNGGSSYEQYFGPGTRLTVT.

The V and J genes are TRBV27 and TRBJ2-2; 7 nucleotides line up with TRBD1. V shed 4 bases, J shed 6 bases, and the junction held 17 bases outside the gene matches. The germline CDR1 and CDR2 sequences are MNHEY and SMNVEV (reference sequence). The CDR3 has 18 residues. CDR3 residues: CASSSPFGGRGKAGELFF. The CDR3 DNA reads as TGTGCCAGCAGTTCCCCATTTGGCGGCAGGGGGAAAGCCGGGGAGCTGTTTTTT.

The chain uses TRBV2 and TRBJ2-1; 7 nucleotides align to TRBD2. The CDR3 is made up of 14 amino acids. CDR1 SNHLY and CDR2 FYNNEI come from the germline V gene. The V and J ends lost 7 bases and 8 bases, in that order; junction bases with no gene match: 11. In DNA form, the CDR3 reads TGTGCCAGCAAATGGGGCGGGGGTAAATATGAGCAGTTCTTC. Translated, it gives CASKWGGGKYEQFF.

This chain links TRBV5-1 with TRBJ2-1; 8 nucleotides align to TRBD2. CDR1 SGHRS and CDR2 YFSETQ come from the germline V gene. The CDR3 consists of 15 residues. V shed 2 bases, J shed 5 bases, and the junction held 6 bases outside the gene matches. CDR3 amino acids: CASSFIAGLNNEQFF. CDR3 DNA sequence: TGCGCCAGCAGCTTTATAGCGGGATTAAACAATGAGCAGTTCTTC.

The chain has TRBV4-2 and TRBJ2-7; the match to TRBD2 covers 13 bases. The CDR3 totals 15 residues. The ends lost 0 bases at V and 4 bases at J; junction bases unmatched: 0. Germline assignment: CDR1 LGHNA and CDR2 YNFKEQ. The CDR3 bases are TGTGCCAGCAGCCAAGAGGGACTAGCGGGGTACGAGCAGTACTTC. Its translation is CASSQEGLAGYEQYF.

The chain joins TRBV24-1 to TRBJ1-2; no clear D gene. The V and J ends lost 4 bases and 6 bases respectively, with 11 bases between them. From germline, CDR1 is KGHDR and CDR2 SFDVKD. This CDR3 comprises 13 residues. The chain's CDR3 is CATSDTAGDGYTF. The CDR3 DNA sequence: TGTGCCACCAGTGACACGGCAGGCGATGGCTACACCTTC.

CDR3 DNA sequence: TGTGCCAGCAGTTTGCCCCAGGGGTTTAGGACTGAAGCTTTCTTT. Translating it yields CASSLPQGFRTEAFF. The V gene is TRBV28, the J gene TRBJ1-1, with D perhaps matching TRBD1 (6 bases). Germline values: CDR1 MDHEN, CDR2 SYDVKM. This CDR3 region has 15 residues. The germline V and J ends were trimmed by 3 bases and 5 bases, with 16 bases remaining between them.